A selection of T cell receptor beta chains follows, all from one sample in a study of PD-1 blockade in classical Hodgkin lymphoma. The repertoire was sequenced with immunoSEQ multiplex PCR; TCRdb's copy has only in-frame clones and lacks some. The sample carries around 39,000 clones, about 80% recorded once. Here the sequenced sample was peripheral blood mononuclear cells (PBMCs), taken before the second cycle of nivolumab. The receptors come from a human donor with classical Hodgkin lymphoma. Both conserved end residues are part of each CDR3. The order of the fields is J gene, D gene, V gene, clone size, CDR3 DNA, CDR3 protein. D genes are given only for firm matches. Part of the rows lack a size; the others show once, few, many or a class for expanded clones.

j_gene: TRBJ2-1; d_gene: NA; v_gene: TRBV7-7; abundance: NA; CDR3nt: TGTGCCAGCAGCCTCGGGACCGCCGATGATAATGAGCAGTTCTTC; CDR3aa: CASSLGTADDNEQFF
j_gene: TRBJ1-5; d_gene: NA; v_gene: TRBV30; abundance: NA; CDR3nt: TGTGCCTGGAGGGTTGGGGGGGGTGATGGCAATCAGCCCCAGCATTTT; CDR3aa: CAWRVGGGDGNQPQHF
j_gene: TRBJ1-6; d_gene: NA; v_gene: TRBV6-6; abundance: few; CDR3nt: TGTGCCAGCAGTACCCCCGGTACAAATTCACCCCTCCACTTT; CDR3aa: CASSTPGTNSPLHF
j_gene: TRBJ1-6; d_gene: NA; v_gene: TRBV2; abundance: NA; CDR3nt: TGTGCCAGCACTCTACGGACCCTTGGGACACCCCTCCACTTT; CDR3aa: CASTLRTLGTPLHF
j_gene: TRBJ2-7; d_gene: NA; v_gene: TRBV5-6; abundance: NA; CDR3nt: TGTGCCAGCAGCTTAACAGACACACGGGAGTACTTC; CDR3aa: CASSLTDTREYF
j_gene: TRBJ1-5; d_gene: NA; v_gene: TRBV6-6; abundance: NA; CDR3nt: TGTGCCAGCAGTTACTCTTTGGATAATCGGCAGCCCCAGCATTTT; CDR3aa: CASSYSLDNRQPQHF
j_gene: TRBJ2-3; d_gene: TRBD2; v_gene: TRBV10-1; abundance: NA; CDR3nt: TGCGCCAGCAGTGACGGACTAGCGGGGGGCACAGATACGCAGTATTTT; CDR3aa: CASSDGLAGGTDTQYF
j_gene: TRBJ2-3; d_gene: TRBD2; v_gene: TRBV7-2; abundance: NA; CDR3nt: TGTGCCAGCAGCCGGGACTACGGCACTGATACGCAGTATTTT; CDR3aa: CASSRDYGTDTQYF
j_gene: TRBJ2-7; d_gene: NA; v_gene: TRBV7-8; abundance: NA; CDR3nt: TGTGCCAGCAGCTTAGAGGGGACAACCCTCTCCTACGAGCAGTACTTC; CDR3aa: CASSLEGTTLSYEQYF
j_gene: TRBJ1-2; d_gene: NA; v_gene: TRBV4-2; abundance: few; CDR3nt: TGTGCCAGCAGCCAAGATCCCGACAGGTCCACCTATGGCTACACCTTC; CDR3aa: CASSQDPDRSTYGYTF
j_gene: TRBJ2-7; d_gene: NA; v_gene: TRBV7-2; abundance: once; CDR3nt: TGTGCCAGCAGCTTAGCGCGTGGTAGTTCATCCTTC; CDR3aa: CASSLARGSSSF
j_gene: TRBJ1-1; d_gene: NA; v_gene: TRBV5-1; abundance: NA; CDR3nt: TGCGCCAGCAGCTTGTCCGGGACACGGGAAAGAGGTGAAGCTTTCTTT; CDR3aa: CASSLSGTRERGEAFF
j_gene: TRBJ1-1; d_gene: TRBD1; v_gene: TRBV5-6; abundance: NA; CDR3nt: TGTGCCAGCAGCCAAGCAGGGGGCAACACTGAAGCTTTCTTT; CDR3aa: CASSQAGGNTEAFF
j_gene: TRBJ2-1; d_gene: TRBD1; v_gene: TRBV6-6; abundance: NA; CDR3nt: TGTGCCAGCAGTCAAGTGACAGGGAATAATGAGCAGTTCTTC; CDR3aa: CASSQVTGNNEQFF
j_gene: TRBJ2-5; d_gene: TRBD2; v_gene: TRBV5-5; abundance: NA; CDR3nt: TGTGCCAGCAGCGCGGGGGGGCAAGAGACCCAGTACTTC; CDR3aa: CASSAGGQETQYF
j_gene: TRBJ1-1; d_gene: NA; v_gene: TRBV29-1; abundance: NA; CDR3nt: TGCAGCGCTAGTCGGATGAACACTGAAGCTTTCTTT; CDR3aa: CSASRMNTEAFF
j_gene: TRBJ1-1; d_gene: TRBD1; v_gene: TRBV11-2; abundance: NA; CDR3nt: TGTGCCAGCAGCTTAGTCGAAATAGGGGGCAAAGCTTTCTTT; CDR3aa: CASSLVEIGGKAFF
j_gene: TRBJ2-1; d_gene: NA; v_gene: TRBV7-2; abundance: NA; CDR3nt: TGTGCCAGCAGCTTAGGAATCCGAGTTGAGCAGTTCTTC; CDR3aa: CASSLGIRVEQFF
j_gene: TRBJ1-3; d_gene: TRBD1; v_gene: TRBV19; abundance: NA; CDR3nt: TGTGCCAGTACCAGGACAGGGGAAATTGGAAACACCATATATTTT; CDR3aa: CASTRTGEIGNTIYF
j_gene: TRBJ2-7; d_gene: TRBD1; v_gene: TRBV7-9; abundance: NA; CDR3nt: TGTGCCAGCAGGCCCGGGGACAGGTGGGAGCAGTACTTC; CDR3aa: CASRPGDRWEQYF
j_gene: TRBJ1-1; d_gene: NA; v_gene: TRBV11-2; abundance: NA; CDR3nt: TGTGCCAGCAGCCCCCGGGGCCAGGGTGGGGACACTGAAGCTTTCTTT; CDR3aa: CASSPRGQGGDTEAFF
j_gene: TRBJ2-7; d_gene: NA; v_gene: TRBV4-1; abundance: NA; CDR3nt: TGCGCCAGCAGCCGGGGACACTCCTCCGAGCAGTACTTC; CDR3aa: CASSRGHSSEQYF
j_gene: TRBJ2-5; d_gene: NA; v_gene: TRBV18; abundance: NA; CDR3nt: TGTGCCAGCTCACCACAAGAGACCCAGTACTTC; CDR3aa: CASSPQETQYF
j_gene: TRBJ2-7; d_gene: TRBD2; v_gene: TRBV4-3; abundance: NA; CDR3nt: TGCGCCAGCAGCCAAGATCCGCGGGGGGACTACGAGCAGTACTTC; CDR3aa: CASSQDPRGDYEQYF
j_gene: TRBJ2-5; d_gene: TRBD2; v_gene: TRBV5-1; abundance: NA; CDR3nt: TGCGCCAGCAGCTTGGGCGGGGGGGGCCAAGAGACCCAGTACTTC; CDR3aa: CASSLGGGGQETQYF
j_gene: TRBJ1-1; d_gene: NA; v_gene: TRBV11-2; abundance: NA; CDR3nt: TGTGCCAGCAGCTTTCCTGAACAGGGTAGAAGGAACACTGAAGCTTTCTTT; CDR3aa: CASSFPEQGRRNTEAFF
j_gene: TRBJ2-7; d_gene: TRBD1; v_gene: TRBV4-1; abundance: once; CDR3nt: TGCGCCAGCAGCCAAGGGCAGGGGGCGGGATACGAGCAGTACTTC; CDR3aa: CASSQGQGAGYEQYF
j_gene: TRBJ2-7; d_gene: TRBD1; v_gene: TRBV28; abundance: many; CDR3nt: TGTGCCAGCAGTTCCCTGGACAGGGAGAGCTCCTACGAGCAGTACTTC; CDR3aa: CASSSLDRESSYEQYF
j_gene: TRBJ2-7; d_gene: TRBD2; v_gene: TRBV7-2; abundance: NA; CDR3nt: TGTGCCAGCAGCCTGGTAGCGGGGGGGCTCCACGAGCAGTACTTC; CDR3aa: CASSLVAGGLHEQYF
j_gene: TRBJ1-6; d_gene: NA; v_gene: TRBV7-9; abundance: NA; CDR3nt: TGTGCCAGCGGGGGGTCCTATAATTCACCCCTCCACTTT; CDR3aa: CASGGSYNSPLHF
j_gene: TRBJ1-3; d_gene: NA; v_gene: TRBV7-2; abundance: once; CDR3nt: TGTGCCAGCAGCTTAGTCGGCCTAAACTCTGGAAACACCATATATTTT; CDR3aa: CASSLVGLNSGNTIYF
j_gene: TRBJ2-3; d_gene: NA; v_gene: TRBV5-1; abundance: NA; CDR3nt: TGCGCCAGCAGCTTCGTCCTCCTGACAGGCTCAGATACGCAGTATTTT; CDR3aa: CASSFVLLTGSDTQYF
j_gene: TRBJ2-1; d_gene: NA; v_gene: TRBV9; abundance: once; CDR3nt: TGTGCCAGCACCAAGGGGGGCTACAATGAGCAGTTCTTC; CDR3aa: CASTKGGYNEQFF
j_gene: TRBJ2-5; d_gene: NA; v_gene: TRBV29-1; abundance: once; CDR3nt: TGCAGCGTTGAACTAGGATTAGAGACCCAGTACTTC; CDR3aa: CSVELGLETQYF
j_gene: TRBJ1-1; d_gene: NA; v_gene: TRBV27; abundance: NA; CDR3nt: TGTGCCAGCAGTTTCTATCAGGGTGTGAACACTGAAGCTTTCTTT; CDR3aa: CASSFYQGVNTEAFF
j_gene: TRBJ2-7; d_gene: NA; v_gene: TRBV10-3; abundance: NA; CDR3nt: TGTGCCATCAGTGTCGGGGCGGAAGAGCAGTACTTC; CDR3aa: CAISVGAEEQYF
j_gene: TRBJ1-5; d_gene: NA; v_gene: TRBV5-1; abundance: NA; CDR3nt: TGCGCCAGCAGCTTGGAGGGGGAGGGGGATCAGCCCCAGCATTTT; CDR3aa: CASSLEGEGDQPQHF
j_gene: TRBJ1-4; d_gene: NA; v_gene: TRBV2; abundance: NA; CDR3nt: TGTGCCAGCAGTAGAAGGACAGCTAATGAAAAACTGTTTTTT; CDR3aa: CASSRRTANEKLFF
j_gene: TRBJ2-1; d_gene: NA; v_gene: TRBV4-3; abundance: once; CDR3nt: TGCGCCAGCAGCCAGGGAAGAGGCTACAATGAGCAGTTCTTC; CDR3aa: CASSQGRGYNEQFF
j_gene: TRBJ1-5; d_gene: NA; v_gene: TRBV6-1; abundance: few; CDR3nt: TGTGCCAGCAGCGGGACCCTCCAGCCCCAGCATTTT; CDR3aa: CASSGTLQPQHF
j_gene: TRBJ2-3; d_gene: NA; v_gene: TRBV18; abundance: NA; CDR3nt: TGTGCCAGCTCAGGGGGGAGCACAGATACGCAGTATTTT; CDR3aa: CASSGGSTDTQYF
j_gene: TRBJ2-7; d_gene: TRBD1; v_gene: TRBV7-9; abundance: NA; CDR3nt: TGTGCCAGCAGCTTATCAGGGGACAGGTCCCACGAGCAGTACTTC; CDR3aa: CASSLSGDRSHEQYF
j_gene: TRBJ1-1; d_gene: NA; v_gene: TRBV5-1; abundance: NA; CDR3nt: TGCGCCAGCAGCTTGGGCCAGACCATGAACACTGAAGCTTTCTTT; CDR3aa: CASSLGQTMNTEAFF
j_gene: TRBJ1-2; d_gene: NA; v_gene: TRBV4-2; abundance: NA; CDR3nt: TGTGCCAGCAGCCAAGATCCACCGTTTCGGGCTGGGAACTATGGCTACACCTTC; CDR3aa: CASSQDPPFRAGNYGYTF
j_gene: TRBJ2-3; d_gene: TRBD1; v_gene: TRBV19; abundance: NA; CDR3nt: TGTGCCAGTACCGGGACAGGGCAAAGTTATACGCAGTATTTT; CDR3aa: CASTGTGQSYTQYF
j_gene: TRBJ2-3; d_gene: TRBD2; v_gene: TRBV6-1; abundance: few; CDR3nt: TGTGCCACAGGACTAGCGAGGGATACGCAGTATTTT; CDR3aa: CATGLARDTQYF
j_gene: TRBJ2-1; d_gene: NA; v_gene: TRBV10-2; abundance: few; CDR3nt: TGCGCCAGCACTGACTTCGACAATGAGCAGTTCTTC; CDR3aa: CASTDFDNEQFF
j_gene: TRBJ2-3; d_gene: TRBD1; v_gene: TRBV2; abundance: NA; CDR3nt: TGTGCCAGCAGGCGGGACAGGGAGGCCACAGATACGCAGTATTTT; CDR3aa: CASRRDREATDTQYF
j_gene: TRBJ1-3; d_gene: NA; v_gene: TRBV6-5; abundance: NA; CDR3nt: TGTGCCAGCAGTTACCGGTCGGCCCCCTCTGGAAACACCATATATTTT; CDR3aa: CASSYRSAPSGNTIYF
j_gene: TRBJ2-5; d_gene: NA; v_gene: TRBV6-1; abundance: NA; CDR3nt: TGTGCCAGCACCCCCGGGGAGACCCAGTACTTC; CDR3aa: CASTPGETQYF
j_gene: TRBJ1-2; d_gene: NA; v_gene: TRBV2; abundance: few; CDR3nt: TGTGCCAGCAGTGAGTGGGAGGGTGGCTACACCTTC; CDR3aa: CASSEWEGGYTF
j_gene: TRBJ2-3; d_gene: NA; v_gene: TRBV9; abundance: once; CDR3nt: TGTGCCAGCAGCGTAGAGACCCGCACAGATACGCAGTATTTT; CDR3aa: CASSVETRTDTQYF
j_gene: TRBJ1-6; d_gene: NA; v_gene: TRBV9; abundance: NA; CDR3nt: TGTGCCAGCAGCGTAGAGGGAAATTCACCCCTCCACTTT; CDR3aa: CASSVEGNSPLHF
j_gene: TRBJ1-5; d_gene: NA; v_gene: TRBV27; abundance: NA; CDR3nt: TGTGCCAGCAGGACGGGAGGGGATAGCAATCAGCCCCAGCATTTT; CDR3aa: CASRTGGDSNQPQHF
j_gene: TRBJ2-1; d_gene: NA; v_gene: TRBV11-2; abundance: few; CDR3nt: TGTGCCAGCAGCTTAGGCGGACAGTCGAATGAGCAGTTCTTC; CDR3aa: CASSLGGQSNEQFF